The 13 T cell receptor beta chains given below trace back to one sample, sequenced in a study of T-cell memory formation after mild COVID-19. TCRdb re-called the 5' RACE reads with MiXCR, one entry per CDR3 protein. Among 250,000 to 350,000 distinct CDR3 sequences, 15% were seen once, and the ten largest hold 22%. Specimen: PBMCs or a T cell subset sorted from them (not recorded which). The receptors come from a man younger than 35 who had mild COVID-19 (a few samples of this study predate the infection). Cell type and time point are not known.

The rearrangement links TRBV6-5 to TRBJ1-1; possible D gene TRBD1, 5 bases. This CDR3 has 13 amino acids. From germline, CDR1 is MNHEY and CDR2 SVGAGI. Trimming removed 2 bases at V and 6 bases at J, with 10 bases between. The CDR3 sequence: CASSYGWGAEAFF. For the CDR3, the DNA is TGTGCCAGCAGTTACGGCTGGGGGGCTGAAGCTTTCTTT.

The CDR3 spells CASSFASSKDTQYF. Here the CDR3 DNA reads TGTGCCAGCAGCTTTGCTAGTTCCAAAGATACGCAGTATTTT. This chain joins TRBV7-2 and TRBJ2-3, with D hard to call. Germline V gives CDR1 SGHTA, CDR2 FQGNSA. This CDR3 spans 14 amino acids. V was trimmed by 3 bases and J by 5 bases, leaving 12 bases between them.

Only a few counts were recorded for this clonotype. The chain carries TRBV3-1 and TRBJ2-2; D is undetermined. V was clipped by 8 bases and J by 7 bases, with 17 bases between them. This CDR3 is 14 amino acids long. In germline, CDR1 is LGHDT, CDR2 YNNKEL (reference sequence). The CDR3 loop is CASGPTWGGGELFF. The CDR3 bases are TGTGCCAGCGGCCCGACTTGGGGTGGCGGGGAGCTGTTTTTT.

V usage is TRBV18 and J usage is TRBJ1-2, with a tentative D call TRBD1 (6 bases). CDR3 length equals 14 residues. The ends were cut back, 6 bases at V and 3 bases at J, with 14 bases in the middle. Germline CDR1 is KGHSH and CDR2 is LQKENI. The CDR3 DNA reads TGTGCCAGCTCGGGGACACTCGGGGACTATGGCTACACCTTC. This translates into CASSGTLGDYGYTF.

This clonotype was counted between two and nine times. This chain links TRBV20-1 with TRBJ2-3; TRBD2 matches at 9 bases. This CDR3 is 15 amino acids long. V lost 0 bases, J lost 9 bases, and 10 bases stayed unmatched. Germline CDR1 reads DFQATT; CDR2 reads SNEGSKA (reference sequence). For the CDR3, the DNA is TGCAGTGCTAGAGATTCAGGCGGGGGGGCGGGGACGCAGTATTTT. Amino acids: CSARDSGGGAGTQYF.

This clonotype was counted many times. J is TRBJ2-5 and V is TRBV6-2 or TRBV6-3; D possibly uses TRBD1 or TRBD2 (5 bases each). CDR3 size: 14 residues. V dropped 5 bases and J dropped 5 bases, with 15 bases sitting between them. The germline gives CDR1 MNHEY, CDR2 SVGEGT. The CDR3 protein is CASSRDRRVETQYF. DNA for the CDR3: TGTGCCAGCAGTCGGGACCGACGGGTGGAGACCCAGTACTTC.

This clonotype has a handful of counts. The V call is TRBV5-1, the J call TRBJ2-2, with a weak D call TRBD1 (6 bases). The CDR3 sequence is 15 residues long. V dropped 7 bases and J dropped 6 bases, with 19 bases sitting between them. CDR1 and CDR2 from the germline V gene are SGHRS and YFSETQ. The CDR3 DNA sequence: TGCGCCAGCGGCCTAGCTGGGGGCCGACCCGGGGAGCTGTTTTTT. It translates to CASGLAGGRPGELFF. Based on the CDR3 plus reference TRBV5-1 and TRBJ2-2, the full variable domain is KAGVTQTPRYLIKTRGQQVTLSCSPISGHRSVSWYQQTPGQGLQFLFEYFSETQRNKGNFPGRFSGRQFSNSRSEMNVSTLELGDSALYLCASGLAGGRPGELFFGEGSRLTVL.

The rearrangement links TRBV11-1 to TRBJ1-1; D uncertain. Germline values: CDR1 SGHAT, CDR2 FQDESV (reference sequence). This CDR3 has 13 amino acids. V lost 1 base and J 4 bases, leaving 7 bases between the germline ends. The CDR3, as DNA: TGTGCCAGCAGCTTAGAGGGTAGCACTGAAGCTTTCTTT. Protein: CASSLEGSTEAFF.

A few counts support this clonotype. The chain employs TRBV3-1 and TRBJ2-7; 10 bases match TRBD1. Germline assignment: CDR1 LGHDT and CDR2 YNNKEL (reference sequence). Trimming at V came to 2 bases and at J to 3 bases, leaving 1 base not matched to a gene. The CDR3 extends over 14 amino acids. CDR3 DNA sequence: TGTGCCAGCAGCCAAAGGGACAGGGGCTACGAGCAGTACTTC. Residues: CASSQRDRGYEQYF.

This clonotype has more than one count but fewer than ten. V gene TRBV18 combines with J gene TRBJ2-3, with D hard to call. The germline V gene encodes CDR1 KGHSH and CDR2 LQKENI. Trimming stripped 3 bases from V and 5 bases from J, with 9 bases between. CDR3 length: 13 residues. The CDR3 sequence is CASSPPVLDTQYF. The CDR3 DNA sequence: TGTGCCAGCTCACCGCCGGTCTTAGATACGCAGTATTTT.

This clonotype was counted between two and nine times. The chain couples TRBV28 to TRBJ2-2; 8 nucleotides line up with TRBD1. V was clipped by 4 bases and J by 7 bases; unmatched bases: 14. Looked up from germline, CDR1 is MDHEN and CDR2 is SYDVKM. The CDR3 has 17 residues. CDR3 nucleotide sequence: TGTGCCAGCAGTTCTTTTCAGGGGGCGGCACGGGGCGGGGAGCTGTTTTTT. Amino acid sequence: CASSSFQGAARGGELFF.

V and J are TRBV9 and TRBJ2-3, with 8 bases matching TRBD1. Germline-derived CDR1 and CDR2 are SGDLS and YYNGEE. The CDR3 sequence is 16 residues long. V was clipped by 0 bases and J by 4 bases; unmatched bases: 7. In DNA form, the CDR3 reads TGTGCCAGCAGCGTAGCTGCAGGGGGCGTCGCAGATACGCAGTATTTT. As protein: CASSVAAGGVADTQYF.

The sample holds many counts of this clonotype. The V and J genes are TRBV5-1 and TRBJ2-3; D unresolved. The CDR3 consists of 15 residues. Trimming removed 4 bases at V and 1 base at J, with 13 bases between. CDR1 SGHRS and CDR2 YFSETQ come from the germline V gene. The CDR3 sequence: CASSVDPAGTDTQYF. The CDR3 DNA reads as TGCGCCAGCAGCGTAGACCCAGCCGGCACAGATACGCAGTATTTT.